Below are 8 T cell receptor beta chains sequenced from a single sample in a study of T-cell memory formation after mild COVID-19. TCRdb re-analysed the 5' RACE reads in MiXCR, keeping a single row per CDR3 protein. The sample includes 470,000 or so distinct CDR3 sequences, more than 20% of them seen just once. The sample taken for sequencing was PBMCs or a T cell subset sorted from them (not recorded which). These receptor sequences come from an adult woman who had mild COVID-19 (a few samples of this study predate the infection). Cell type and time point are not known.

The V call is TRBV25-1, the J call TRBJ2-1; 9 nucleotides align to TRBD2. J gave up 5 bases and V 3 bases, and 23 bases lay outside the gene matches. This CDR3 has 21 amino acids. Germline V gene data show CDR1 as MGHDK and CDR2 as SYGVNS. CDR3 bases: TGTGCCAGCAGTGACAGTTGGGTAGGTCTAGCGGGAATACCGGGAGACAATGAGCAGTTCTTC. Its protein is CASSDSWVGLAGIPGDNEQFF.

This clonotype was observed a handful of times. This chain connects TRBV15 to TRBJ1-3; D ambiguous. V was trimmed by 3 bases and J by 2 bases, leaving 11 bases between them. The length of the CDR3 is 15 residues. Germline loops: CDR1 LNHNV, CDR2 YYDKDF (reference sequence). The CDR3 nucleotides are TGTGCCACCAGCAGCCCCAACCCAGCTGGAAACACCATATATTTT. Its protein is CATSSPNPAGNTIYF.

This clonotype was counted between two and nine times. The chain uses TRBV7-3 and TRBJ2-2; D tentatively fits TRBD1 or TRBD2 (5 bases each). Germline V gene data show CDR1 as SGHTA and CDR2 as FQGTGA. The CDR3 sequence is 14 residues long. V was trimmed by 9 bases and J by 0 bases, leaving 11 bases between them. CDR3 nucleotide sequence: TGTGCCAGTAAACGGGGCCCGAACACCGGGGAGCTGTTTTTT. This translates into CASKRGPNTGELFF.

This clonotype was seen more than once but under ten times. This rearrangement joins TRBV10-3 to TRBJ2-7; 7 bases fit TRBD2. Losses at the gene ends were 5 bases for V and 4 bases for J; bases not matched to a gene: 2. The CDR3 is made up of 12 amino acids. Per germline, CDR1 ENHRY and CDR2 SYGVKD. In nucleotides, the CDR3 is TGTGCCATCAGTAGCGGGGTTTACGAGCAGTACTTC. Encoded protein: CAISSGVYEQYF.

This clonotype turned up a few times. The chain couples TRBV10-3 to TRBJ2-7, with 12 bases fitting TRBD1. The CDR3 has 14 residues. Unmatched junction bases numbered 8, after V lost 9 bases and J lost 5 bases. Per germline, CDR1 ENHRY and CDR2 SYGVKD. CDR3 loop: CAMSPGQGANEQYF. DNA of the CDR3: TGTGCCATGTCACCGGGACAGGGGGCGAACGAGCAGTACTTC.

This clonotype has only a few counts. The V and J genes are TRBV5-1 and TRBJ2-7, with TRBD1 matching 7 bases. Per the germline V gene, CDR1 is SGHRS and CDR2 is YFSETQ. The CDR3 is 15 amino acids. After removal of 3 bases from V and 5 bases from J, the junction contained 11 bases not matched to a gene. The CDR3 sequence: CASSWQGVSSDEQYF. CDR3 bases: TGCGCCAGCAGCTGGCAGGGGGTATCGAGCGACGAGCAGTACTTC.

This clonotype was picked up a small number of times. The chain has TRBV4-3 and TRBJ2-2; a possible D gene is TRBD1 (6 bases). Germline values: CDR1 LGHNA, CDR2 YSLEER. Trimming cost V 0 bases and J 2 bases, with 10 bases left between them. CDR3 length: 16 amino acids. The CDR3 sequence: CASSQETGSNTGELFF. CDR3 DNA: TGCGCCAGCAGCCAAGAAACAGGGTCAAACACCGGGGAGCTGTTTTTT.

This rearrangement joins TRBV5-6 to TRBJ1-2; D gene uncertain. The CDR3 spans 15 residues. Looked up from germline, CDR1 is SGHDT and CDR2 is YYEEEE. V was trimmed by 0 bases and J by 5 bases, leaving 14 bases between them. This chain's CDR3 is CASSLGSLRIYGYTF. CDR3 sequence (DNA): TGTGCCAGCAGCTTGGGAAGTCTGAGAATTTATGGCTACACCTTC.